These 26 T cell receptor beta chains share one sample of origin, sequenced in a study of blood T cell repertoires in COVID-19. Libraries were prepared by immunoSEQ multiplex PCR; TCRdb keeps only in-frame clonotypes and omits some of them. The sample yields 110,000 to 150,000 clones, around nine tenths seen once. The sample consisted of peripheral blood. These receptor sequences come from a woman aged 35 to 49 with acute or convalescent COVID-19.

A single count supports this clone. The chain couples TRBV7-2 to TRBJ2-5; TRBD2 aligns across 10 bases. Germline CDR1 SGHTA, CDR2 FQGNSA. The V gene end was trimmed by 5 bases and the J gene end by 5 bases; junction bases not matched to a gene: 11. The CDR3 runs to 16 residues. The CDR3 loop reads CASSQGASGRSETQYF. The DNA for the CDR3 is TGTGCCAGCAGCCAGGGGGCTAGCGGGAGAAGCGAGACCCAGTACTTC.

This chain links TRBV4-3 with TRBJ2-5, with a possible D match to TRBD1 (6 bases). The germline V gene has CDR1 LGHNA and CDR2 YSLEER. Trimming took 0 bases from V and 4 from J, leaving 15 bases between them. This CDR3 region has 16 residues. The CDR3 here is CASSQDLYRDGETQYF. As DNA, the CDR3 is TGCGCCAGCAGCCAAGACCTCTACAGGGATGGAGAGACCCAGTACTTC.

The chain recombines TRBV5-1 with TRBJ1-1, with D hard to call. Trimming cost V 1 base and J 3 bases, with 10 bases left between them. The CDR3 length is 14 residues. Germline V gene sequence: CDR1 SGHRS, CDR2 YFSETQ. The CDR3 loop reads CASSLSTADTEAFF. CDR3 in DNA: TGCGCCAGCAGCTTGAGCACAGCGGACACTGAAGCTTTCTTT.

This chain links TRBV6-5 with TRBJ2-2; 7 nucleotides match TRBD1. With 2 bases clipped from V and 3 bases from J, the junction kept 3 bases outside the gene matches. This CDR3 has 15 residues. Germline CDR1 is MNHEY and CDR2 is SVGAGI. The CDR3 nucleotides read TGTGCCAGCAGTTACCGGGACAGATACACCGGGGAGCTGTTTTTT. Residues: CASSYRDRYTGELFF.

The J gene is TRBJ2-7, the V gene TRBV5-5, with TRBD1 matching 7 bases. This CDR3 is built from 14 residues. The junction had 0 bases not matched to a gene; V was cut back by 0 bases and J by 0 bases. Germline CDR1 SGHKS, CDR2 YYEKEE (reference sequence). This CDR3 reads CASSLEGASYEQYF. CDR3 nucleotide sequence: TGTGCCAGCAGCTTGGAGGGGGCCTCCTACGAGCAGTACTTC.

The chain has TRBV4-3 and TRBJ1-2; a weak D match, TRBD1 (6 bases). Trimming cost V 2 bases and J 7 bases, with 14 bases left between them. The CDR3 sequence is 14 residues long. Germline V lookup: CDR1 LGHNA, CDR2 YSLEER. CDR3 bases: TGCGCCAGCAGCCAAATAGGACAGAATAGTGGCTACACCTTC. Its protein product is CASSQIGQNSGYTF.

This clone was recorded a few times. In DNA, the CDR3 is TGTGCCAGCAGCCCCCGGACTAGCGGACTTAACAATGAGCAGTTCTTC. Translation gives CASSPRTSGLNNEQFF. This rearrangement joins TRBV9 to TRBJ2-1, with TRBD2 identical over 10 bases. The CDR3 has 16 residues. The ends lost 4 bases at V and 5 bases at J; junction bases unmatched: 9. The germline gives CDR1 SGDLS, CDR2 YYNGEE.

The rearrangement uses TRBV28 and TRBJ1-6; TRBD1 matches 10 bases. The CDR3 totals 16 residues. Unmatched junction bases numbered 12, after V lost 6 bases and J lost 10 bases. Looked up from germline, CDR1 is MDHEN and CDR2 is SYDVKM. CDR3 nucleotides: TGTGCCAGCAGCCCCCCCCCGGGACAGGGGTCCTCACCCCTCCACTTT. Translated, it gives CASSPPPGQGSSPLHF.

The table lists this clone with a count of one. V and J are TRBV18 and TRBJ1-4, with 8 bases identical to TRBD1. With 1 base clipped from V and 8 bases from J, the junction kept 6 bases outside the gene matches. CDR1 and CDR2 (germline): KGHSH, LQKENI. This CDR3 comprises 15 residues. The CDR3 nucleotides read TGTGCCAGCTCACCACAAACAGGGGGTACGGAAAAACTGTTTTTT. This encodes CASSPQTGGTEKLFF.

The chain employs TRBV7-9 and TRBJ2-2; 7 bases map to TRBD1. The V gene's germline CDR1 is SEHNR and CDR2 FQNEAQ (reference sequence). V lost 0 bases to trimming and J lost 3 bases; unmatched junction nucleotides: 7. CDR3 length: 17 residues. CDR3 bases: TGTGCCAGCAGCTTAGCTGATGGACAGGTTTACACCGGGGAGCTGTTTTTT. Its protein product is CASSLADGQVYTGELFF.

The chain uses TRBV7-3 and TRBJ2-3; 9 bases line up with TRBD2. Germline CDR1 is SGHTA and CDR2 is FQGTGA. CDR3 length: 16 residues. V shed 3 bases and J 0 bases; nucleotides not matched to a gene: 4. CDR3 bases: TGTGCCAGCAGCTTCCTTGCGGGGGGGAGCACAGATACGCAGTATTTT. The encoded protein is CASSFLAGGSTDTQYF.

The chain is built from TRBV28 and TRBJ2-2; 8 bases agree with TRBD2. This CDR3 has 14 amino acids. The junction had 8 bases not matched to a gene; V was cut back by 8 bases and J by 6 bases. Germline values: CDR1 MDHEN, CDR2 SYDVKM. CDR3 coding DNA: TGTGCCAGCCTCGGCGGGGGGTTGGCCGGGGAGCTGTTTTTT. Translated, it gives CASLGGGLAGELFF.

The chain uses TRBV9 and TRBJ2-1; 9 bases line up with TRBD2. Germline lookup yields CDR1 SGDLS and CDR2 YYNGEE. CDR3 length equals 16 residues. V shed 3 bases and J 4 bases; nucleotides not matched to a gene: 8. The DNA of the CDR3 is TGTGCCAGCAGCGACTCGGGGCTAGCGGGGTACAATGAGCAGTTCTTC. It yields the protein CASSDSGLAGYNEQFF.

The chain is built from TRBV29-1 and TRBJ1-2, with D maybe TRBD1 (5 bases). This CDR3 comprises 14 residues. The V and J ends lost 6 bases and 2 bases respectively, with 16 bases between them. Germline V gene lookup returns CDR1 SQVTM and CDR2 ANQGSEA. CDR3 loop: CSVGTSDGNYGYTF. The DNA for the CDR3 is TGCAGCGTCGGGACTTCGGACGGGAACTATGGCTACACCTTC.

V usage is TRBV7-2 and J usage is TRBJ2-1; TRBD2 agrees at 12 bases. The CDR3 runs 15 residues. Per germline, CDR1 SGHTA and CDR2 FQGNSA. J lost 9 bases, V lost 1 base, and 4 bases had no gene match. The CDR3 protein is CASSLEASGRGEQFF. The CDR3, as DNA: TGTGCCAGCAGCTTAGAAGCTAGCGGGAGGGGTGAGCAGTTCTTC.

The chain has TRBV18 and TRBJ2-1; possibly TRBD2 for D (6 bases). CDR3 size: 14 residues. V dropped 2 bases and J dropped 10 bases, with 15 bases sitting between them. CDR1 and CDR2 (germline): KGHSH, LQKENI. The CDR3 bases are TGTGCCAGCTCACCATCTTGGGGACGGGGGGAGCAGTTCTTC. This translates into CASSPSWGRGEQFF.

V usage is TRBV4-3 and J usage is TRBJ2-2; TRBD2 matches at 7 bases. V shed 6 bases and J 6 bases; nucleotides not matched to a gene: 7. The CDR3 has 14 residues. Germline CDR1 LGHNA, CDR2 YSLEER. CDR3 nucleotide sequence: TGCGCCAGCAGGGGGGGGGTCCTTTCCGGGGAGCTGTTTTTT. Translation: CASRGGVLSGELFF.

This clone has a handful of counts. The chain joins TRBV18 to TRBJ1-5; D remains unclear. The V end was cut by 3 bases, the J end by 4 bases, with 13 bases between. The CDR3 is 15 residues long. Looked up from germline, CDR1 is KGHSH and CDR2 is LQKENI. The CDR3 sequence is CASSPSQTGNQPQHF. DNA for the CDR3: TGTGCCAGCTCACCGTCGCAAACGGGGAATCAGCCCCAGCATTTT.

In nucleotides, the CDR3 is TGTGCCAGCAGCTCGTGGACAGGGGCCAAGGTAAACTATGGCTACACCTTC. This sequence encodes CASSSWTGAKVNYGYTF. The V and J genes are TRBV5-6 and TRBJ1-2; 9 bases align to TRBD1. The CDR3 has 17 amino acids. The germline V gene encodes CDR1 SGHDT and CDR2 YYEEEE. The J segment lost 2 bases and the V segment lost 3 bases, leaving 11 bases of the junction unmatched.

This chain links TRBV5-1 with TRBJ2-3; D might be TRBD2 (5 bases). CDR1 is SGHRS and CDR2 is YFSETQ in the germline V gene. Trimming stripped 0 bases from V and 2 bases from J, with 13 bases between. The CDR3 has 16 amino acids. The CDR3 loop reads CASSLGTAGNTDTQYF. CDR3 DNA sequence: TGCGCCAGCAGCTTGGGTACAGCCGGGAACACAGATACGCAGTATTTT.

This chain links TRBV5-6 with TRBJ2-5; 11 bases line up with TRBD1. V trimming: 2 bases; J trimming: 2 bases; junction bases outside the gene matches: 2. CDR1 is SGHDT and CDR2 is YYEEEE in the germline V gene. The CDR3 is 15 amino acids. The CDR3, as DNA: TGTGCCAGCAGCTTTTGGGACAGGGGGCAAGAGACCCAGTACTTC. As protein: CASSFWDRGQETQYF.

This CDR3 reads CASSLGGQLNTEAFF. In DNA, the CDR3 is TGTGCCAGCAGCTTAGGAGGGCAGCTGAACACTGAAGCTTTCTTT. The rearrangement uses TRBV11-3 and TRBJ1-1, with D unclear. CDR3 length: 15 amino acids. Germline V lookup: CDR1 SGHNT, CDR2 YENEEA. V lost 1 base and J 0 bases, leaving 9 bases between the germline ends.

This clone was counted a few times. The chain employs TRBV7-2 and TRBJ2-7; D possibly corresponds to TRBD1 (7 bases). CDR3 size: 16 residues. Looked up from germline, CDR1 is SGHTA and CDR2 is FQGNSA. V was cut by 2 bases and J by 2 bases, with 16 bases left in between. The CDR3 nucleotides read TGTGCCAGCAGCTTATTTGTCGGCAGGGGGGCCTACGAGCAGTACTTC. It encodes CASSLFVGRGAYEQYF.

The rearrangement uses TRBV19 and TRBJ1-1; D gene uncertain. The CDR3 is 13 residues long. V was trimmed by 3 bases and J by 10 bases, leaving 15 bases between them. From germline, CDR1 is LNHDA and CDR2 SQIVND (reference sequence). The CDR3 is CASSIREKTSAFF. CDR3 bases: TGTGCCAGTAGTATCCGGGAGAAGACGTCAGCTTTCTTT.

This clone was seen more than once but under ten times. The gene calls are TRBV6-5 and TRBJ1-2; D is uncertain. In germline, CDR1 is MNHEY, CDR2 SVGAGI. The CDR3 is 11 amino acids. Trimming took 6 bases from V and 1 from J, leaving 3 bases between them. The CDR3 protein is CASSGNYGYTF. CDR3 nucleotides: TGTGCCAGCAGCGGTAACTATGGCTACACCTTC.

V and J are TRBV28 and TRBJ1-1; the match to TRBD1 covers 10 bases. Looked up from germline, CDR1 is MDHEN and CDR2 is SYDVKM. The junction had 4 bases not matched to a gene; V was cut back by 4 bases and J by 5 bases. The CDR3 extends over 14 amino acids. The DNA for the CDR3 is TGTGCCAGCAGTTCGGGACAGGGGATGACTGAAGCTTTCTTT. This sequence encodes CASSSGQGMTEAFF.